Listed below are T cell receptor beta chains from one sample, sequenced in a study of cytomegalovirus exposure and HLA in healthy donors. Repertoires were generated with immunoSEQ multiplex PCR, while TCRdb's copy carries only in-frame clones and drops some. The table records 150,000 to 200,000 clones, approximately 80% of them present only once. Sequencing was carried out using PBMCs. The receptors derive from a man aged 45-65 years in good health and CMV-seropositive. Both conserved end residues are part of each CDR3. D genes are given only for firm matches. A row's size may be missing; if present it is once, few, many or a size class.

J gene | V gene | clone size | D gene | CDR3 protein | CDR3 DNA
TRBJ2-5 | TRBV20-1 | NA | NA | CSAEEETQYF | TGCAGTGCCGAGGAAGAGACCCAGTACTTC
TRBJ2-5 | TRBV5-1 | NA | TRBD1 | CASSLEEVRDRGETQYF | TGCGCCAGCAGCTTGGAAGAGGTCCGGGACAGGGGTGAGACCCAGTACTTC
TRBJ1-1 | TRBV14 | few | NA | CASGQMNTEAFF | TGTGCCAGCGGACAGATGAACACTGAAGCTTTCTTT
TRBJ2-7 | TRBV9 | NA | NA | CASSVGQSYEQYF | TGTGCCAGCAGCGTAGGACAGTCCTACGAGCAGTACTTC
TRBJ2-5 | TRBV4-1 | NA | NA | CASSQEGQSEETQYF | TGCGCCAGCAGCCAAGAGGGGCAGTCTGAAGAGACCCAGTACTTC
TRBJ2-7 | TRBV30 | few | TRBD1 | CAWSEGSGGYEQYF | TGTGCCTGGAGTGAGGGGTCAGGGGGTTACGAGCAGTACTTC
TRBJ2-1 | TRBV19 | NA | NA | CASRDWDMSYNEQFF | TGTGCCAGTAGAGATTGGGACATGTCCTACAATGAGCAGTTCTTC
TRBJ1-5 | TRBV5-1 | NA | TRBD1 | CASSFGDRESNQPQHF | TGCGCCAGCAGCTTTGGAGACAGGGAAAGCAATCAGCCCCAGCATTTT
TRBJ1-3 | TRBV4-1 | NA | TRBD1 | CASSQEGGTLPGNTIYF | TGCGCCAGCAGCCAGGAAGGGGGCACCCTCCCTGGAAACACCATATATTTT
TRBJ2-7 | TRBV15 | NA | TRBD1 | CATSRPGQSYEQYF | TGTGCCACCAGCAGACCGGGACAGTCCTACGAGCAGTACTTC
TRBJ2-7 | TRBV7-9 | few | NA | CASRPGHNYEQYF | TGTGCCAGCAGACCGGGACATAACTACGAGCAGTACTTC
TRBJ2-3 | TRBV28 | NA | TRBD1 | CASSLWGQGAGTDTQYF | TGTGCCAGCAGTTTGTGGGGACAGGGGGCGGGCACAGATACGCAGTATTTT
TRBJ2-5 | TRBV5-1 | few | NA | CASSRGRGLQETQYF | TGCGCCAGCAGCCGGGGCAGGGGCCTCCAAGAGACCCAGTACTTC
TRBJ1-3 | TRBV5-1 | NA | TRBD1 | CASSAPGQGPSGNTIYF | TGCGCCAGCAGCGCTCCGGGACAGGGACCCTCTGGAAACACCATATATTTT
TRBJ1-2 | TRBV18 | once | TRBD1 | CASSPRQGSYGYTF | TGTGCCAGCTCACCGAGACAGGGAAGCTATGGCTACACCTTC
TRBJ1-4 | TRBV10-2 | NA | TRBD1 | CASSESRTGSTNEKLFF | TGCGCCAGCAGTGAGTCACGGACAGGGTCAACTAATGAAAAACTGTTTTTT
TRBJ2-2 | TRBV21-1 | NA | NA | CASSKGQGPSTGELFF | TGTGCCAGCAGCAAAGGACAGGGTCCCAGCACCGGGGAGCTGTTTTTT
TRBJ2-7 | TRBV25-1 | NA | NA | CASDGGHEQYF | TGTGCCAGCGACGGGGGGCACGAGCAGTACTTC
TRBJ1-4 | TRBV28 | once | NA | CASSLQGTATNEKLFF | TGTGCCAGCAGTCTACAGGGCACTGCAACTAATGAAAAACTGTTTTTT
TRBJ2-1 | TRBV9 | NA | TRBD2 | CASSVVGTKVDEQFF | TGTGCCAGCAGCGTAGTGGGGACTAAGGTAGATGAGCAGTTCTTC
TRBJ2-7 | TRBV30 | NA | NA | CAWSVRSFNAYEQYF | TGCGCCTGGAGTGTACGTAGTTTCAACGCCTACGAGCAGTACTTC
TRBJ1-5 | TRBV7-5 | NA | NA | CARSPRRRGRDSNQPQHF | TGTGCCAGAAGCCCGCGGAGGAGGGGGCGGGATAGCAATCAGCCCCAGCATTTT